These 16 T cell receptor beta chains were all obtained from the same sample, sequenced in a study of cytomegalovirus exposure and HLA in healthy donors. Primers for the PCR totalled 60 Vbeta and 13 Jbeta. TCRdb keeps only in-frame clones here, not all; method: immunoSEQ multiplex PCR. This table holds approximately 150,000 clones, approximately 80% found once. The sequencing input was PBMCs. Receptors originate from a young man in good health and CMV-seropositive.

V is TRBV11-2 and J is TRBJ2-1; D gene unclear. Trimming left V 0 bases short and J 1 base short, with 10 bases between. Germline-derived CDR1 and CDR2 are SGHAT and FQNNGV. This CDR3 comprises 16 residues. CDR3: CASSLEYSVSYNEQFF. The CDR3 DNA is TGTGCCAGCAGCTTAGAATACTCCGTTTCCTACAATGAGCAGTTCTTC.

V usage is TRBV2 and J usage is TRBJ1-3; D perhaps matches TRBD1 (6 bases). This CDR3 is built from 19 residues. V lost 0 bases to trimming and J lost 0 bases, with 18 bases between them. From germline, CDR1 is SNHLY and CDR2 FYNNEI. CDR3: CASSEAGHHIPYSGNTIYF. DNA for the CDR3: TGTGCCAGCAGTGAAGCGGGACACCATATCCCCTACTCTGGAAACACCATATATTTT.

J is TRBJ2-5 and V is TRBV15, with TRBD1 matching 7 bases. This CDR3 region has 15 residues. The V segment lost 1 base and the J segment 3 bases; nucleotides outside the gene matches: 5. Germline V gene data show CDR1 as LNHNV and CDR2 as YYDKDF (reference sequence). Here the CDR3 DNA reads TGTGCCACCAGCAGAGCGGGGACAGCAGAAGAGACCCAGTACTTC. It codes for CATSRAGTAEETQYF.

This CDR3 is CASSLLQPQHF. The CDR3 bases are TGTGCCAGCAGCTTGCTTCAGCCCCAGCATTTT. V and J are TRBV5-5 and TRBJ1-5; D gene uncertain. This CDR3 has 11 residues. The ends were cut back, 1 base at V and 6 bases at J, with 2 bases in the middle. Germline loops: CDR1 SGHKS, CDR2 YYEKEE (reference sequence).

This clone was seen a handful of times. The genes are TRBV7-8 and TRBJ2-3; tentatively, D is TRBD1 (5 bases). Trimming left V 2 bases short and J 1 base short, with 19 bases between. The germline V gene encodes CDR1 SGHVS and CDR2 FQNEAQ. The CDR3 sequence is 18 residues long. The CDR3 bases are TGTGCCAGCAGCTTAAGAATTGGGGCCCGAACCGGCACAGATACGCAGTATTTT. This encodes CASSLRIGARTGTDTQYF.

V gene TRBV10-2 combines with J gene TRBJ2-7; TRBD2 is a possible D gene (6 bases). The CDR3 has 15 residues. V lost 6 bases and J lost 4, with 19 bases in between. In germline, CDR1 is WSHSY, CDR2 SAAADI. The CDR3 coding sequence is TGCGCCAGCAGCCCCCTAGCGTCGAGCGGTTACGAGCAGTACTTC. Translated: CASSPLASSGYEQYF.

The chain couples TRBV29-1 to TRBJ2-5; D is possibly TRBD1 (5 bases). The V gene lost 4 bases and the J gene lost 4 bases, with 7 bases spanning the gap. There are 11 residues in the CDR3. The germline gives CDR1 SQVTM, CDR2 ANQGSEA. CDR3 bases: TGCAGCGTTGGGCAGGGAGAGACCCAGTACTTC. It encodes CSVGQGETQYF.

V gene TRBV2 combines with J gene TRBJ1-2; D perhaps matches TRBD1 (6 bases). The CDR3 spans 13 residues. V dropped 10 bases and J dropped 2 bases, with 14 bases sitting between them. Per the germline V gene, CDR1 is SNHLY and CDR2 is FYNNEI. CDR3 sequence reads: CATSQGQNYGYTF. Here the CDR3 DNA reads TGTGCCACCAGCCAGGGGCAGAACTATGGCTACACCTTC.

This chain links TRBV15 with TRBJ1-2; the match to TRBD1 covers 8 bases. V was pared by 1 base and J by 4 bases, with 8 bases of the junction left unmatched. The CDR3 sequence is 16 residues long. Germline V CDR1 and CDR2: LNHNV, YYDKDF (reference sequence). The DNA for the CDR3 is TGTGCCACCAGCAGAGCTTGGACAGGGAGTGCCTATGGCTACACCTTC. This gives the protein CATSRAWTGSAYGYTF.

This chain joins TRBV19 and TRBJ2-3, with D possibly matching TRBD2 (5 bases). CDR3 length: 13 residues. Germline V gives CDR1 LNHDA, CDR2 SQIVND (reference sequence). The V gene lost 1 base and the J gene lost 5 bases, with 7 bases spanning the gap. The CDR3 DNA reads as TGTGCCAGTAGTATAGGGGCGGGAGATACGCAGTATTTT. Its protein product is CASSIGAGDTQYF.

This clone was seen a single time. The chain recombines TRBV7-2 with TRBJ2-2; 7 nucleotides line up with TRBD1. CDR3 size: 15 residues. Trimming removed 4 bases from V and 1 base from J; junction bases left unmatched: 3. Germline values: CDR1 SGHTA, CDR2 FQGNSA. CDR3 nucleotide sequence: TGTGCCAGCAGCTCCTACAGGGGGAACACCGGGGAGCTGTTTTTT. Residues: CASSSYRGNTGELFF.

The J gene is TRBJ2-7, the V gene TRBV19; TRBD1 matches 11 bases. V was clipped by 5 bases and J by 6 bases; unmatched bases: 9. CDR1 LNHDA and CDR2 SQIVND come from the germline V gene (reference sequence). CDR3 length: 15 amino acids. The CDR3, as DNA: TGTGCCAGTAGTTCCCCCGGACAGGGGGCTGGCGAGCAGTACTTC. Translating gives CASSSPGQGAGEQYF.

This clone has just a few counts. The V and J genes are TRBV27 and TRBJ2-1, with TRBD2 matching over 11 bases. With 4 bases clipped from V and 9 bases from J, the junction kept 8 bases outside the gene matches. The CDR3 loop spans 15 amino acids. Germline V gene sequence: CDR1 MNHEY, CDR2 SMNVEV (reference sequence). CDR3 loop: CASSSLAGGPSEQFF. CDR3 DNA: TGTGCCAGCAGTTCGTTAGCGGGAGGGCCTAGTGAGCAGTTCTTC.

The CDR3: CASSPQWNIGGGYTF. The CDR3 DNA is TGTGCCAGCAGCCCACAGTGGAACATCGGGGGTGGCTACACCTTC. This chain links TRBV7-2 with TRBJ1-2; possible D gene TRBD1, 5 bases. The CDR3 has 15 amino acids. The V and J ends lost 5 bases and 7 bases respectively, with 20 bases between them. CDR1 is SGHTA, CDR2 FQGNSA, per germline.

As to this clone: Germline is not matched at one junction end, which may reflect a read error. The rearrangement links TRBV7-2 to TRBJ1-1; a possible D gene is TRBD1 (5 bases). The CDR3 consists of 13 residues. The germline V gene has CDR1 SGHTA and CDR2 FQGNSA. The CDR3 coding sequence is TGTGCCAGCAGGGTGGGGGGTAGGACTGAAGCTTCCTTT. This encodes CASRVGGRTEASF.

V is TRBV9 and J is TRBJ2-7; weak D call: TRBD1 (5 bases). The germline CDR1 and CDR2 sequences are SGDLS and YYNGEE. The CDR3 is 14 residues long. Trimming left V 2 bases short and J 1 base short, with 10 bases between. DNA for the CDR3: TGTGCCAGCAGCGTTAGTGGGGCGTCCTACGAGCAGTACTTC. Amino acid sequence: CASSVSGASYEQYF.